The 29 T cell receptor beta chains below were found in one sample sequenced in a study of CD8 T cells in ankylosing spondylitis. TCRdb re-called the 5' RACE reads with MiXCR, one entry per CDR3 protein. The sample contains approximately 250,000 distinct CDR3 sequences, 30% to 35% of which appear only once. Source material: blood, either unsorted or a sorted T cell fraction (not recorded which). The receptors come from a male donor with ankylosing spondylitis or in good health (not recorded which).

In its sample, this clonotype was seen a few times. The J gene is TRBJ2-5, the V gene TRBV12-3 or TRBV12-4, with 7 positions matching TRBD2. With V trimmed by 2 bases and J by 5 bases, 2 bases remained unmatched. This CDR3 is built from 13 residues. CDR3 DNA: TGTGCCAGCAGTTTATGGGGAGGGGAGACCCAGTACTTC. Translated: CASSLWGGETQYF.

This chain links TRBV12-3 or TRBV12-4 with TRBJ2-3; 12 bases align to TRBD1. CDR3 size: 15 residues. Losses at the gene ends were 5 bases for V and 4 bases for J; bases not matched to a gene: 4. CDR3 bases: TGTGCCAGCAGTGAGGGACAGGGGGCAGCAGATACGCAGTATTTT. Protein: CASSEGQGAADTQYF.

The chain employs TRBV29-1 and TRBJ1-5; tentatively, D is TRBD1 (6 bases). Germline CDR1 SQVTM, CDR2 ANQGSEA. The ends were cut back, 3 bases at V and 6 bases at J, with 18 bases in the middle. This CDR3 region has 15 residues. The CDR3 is CSVDHPGAGFQPQHF. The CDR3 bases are TGCAGCGTTGATCACCCGGGGGCAGGTTTTCAGCCCCAGCATTTT.

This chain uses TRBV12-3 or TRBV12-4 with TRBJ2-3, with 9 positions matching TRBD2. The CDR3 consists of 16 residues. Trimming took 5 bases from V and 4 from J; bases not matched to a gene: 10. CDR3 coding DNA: TGTGCCAGCAGTCCCACCCGGGGACTAGCCCCAGATACGCAGTATTTT. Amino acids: CASSPTRGLAPDTQYF.

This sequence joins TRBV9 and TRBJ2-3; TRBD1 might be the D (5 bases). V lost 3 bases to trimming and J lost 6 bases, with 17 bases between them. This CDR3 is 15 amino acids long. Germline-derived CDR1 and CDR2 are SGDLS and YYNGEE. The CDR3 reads CASSEDVGVYDTQYF. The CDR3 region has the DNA TGTGCCAGCAGCGAGGATGTAGGGGTATATGATACGCAGTATTTT.

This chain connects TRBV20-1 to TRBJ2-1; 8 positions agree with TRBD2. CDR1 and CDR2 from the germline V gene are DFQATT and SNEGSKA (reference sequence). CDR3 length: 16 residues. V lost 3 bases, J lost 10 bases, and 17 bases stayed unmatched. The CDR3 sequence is CSARAGGGRVSREQFF. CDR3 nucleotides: TGCAGTGCTAGGGCGGGCGGGGGGAGAGTCTCTCGAGAGCAGTTCTTC.

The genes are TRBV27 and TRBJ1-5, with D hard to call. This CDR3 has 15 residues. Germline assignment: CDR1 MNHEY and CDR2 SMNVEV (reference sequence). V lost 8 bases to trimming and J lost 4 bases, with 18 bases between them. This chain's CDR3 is CASRAVPFPNQPQHF. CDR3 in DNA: TGTGCCAGCCGCGCCGTCCCCTTTCCTAATCAGCCCCAGCATTTT.

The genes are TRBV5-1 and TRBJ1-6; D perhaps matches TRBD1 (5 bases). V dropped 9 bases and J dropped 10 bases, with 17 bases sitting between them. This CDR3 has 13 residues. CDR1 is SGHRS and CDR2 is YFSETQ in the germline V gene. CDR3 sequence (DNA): TGCGCCAACGAGACCAGGGCCGGCTCACCCCTCCACTTT. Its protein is CANETRAGSPLHF.

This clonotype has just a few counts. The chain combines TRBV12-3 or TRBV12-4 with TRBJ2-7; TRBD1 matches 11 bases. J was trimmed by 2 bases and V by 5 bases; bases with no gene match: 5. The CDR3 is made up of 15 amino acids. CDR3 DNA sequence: TGTGCCAGCAGTGTGGGGACAGGGGGGGCCTACGAGCAGTACTTC. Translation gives CASSVGTGGAYEQYF.

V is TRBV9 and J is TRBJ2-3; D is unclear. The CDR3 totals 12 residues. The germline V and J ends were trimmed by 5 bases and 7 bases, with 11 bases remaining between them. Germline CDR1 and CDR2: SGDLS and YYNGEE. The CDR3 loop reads CASSEVRHTQYF. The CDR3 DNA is TGTGCCAGCAGTGAGGTGAGGCATACGCAGTATTTT. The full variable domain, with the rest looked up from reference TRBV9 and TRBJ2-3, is DSGVTQTPKHLITATGQRVTLRCSPRSGDLSVYWYQQSLDQGLQFLIQYYNGEERAKGNILERFSAQQFPDLHSELNLSSLELGDSALYFCASSEVRHTQYFGPGTRLTVL.

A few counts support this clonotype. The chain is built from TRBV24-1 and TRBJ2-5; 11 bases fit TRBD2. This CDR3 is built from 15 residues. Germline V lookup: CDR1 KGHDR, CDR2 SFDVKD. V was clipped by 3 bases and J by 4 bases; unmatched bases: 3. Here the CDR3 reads CATSDNGLAGETQYF. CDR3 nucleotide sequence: TGTGCCACCAGTGATAACGGACTAGCGGGAGAGACCCAGTACTTC.

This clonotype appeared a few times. The chain's CDR3 is CASSFRIGTSGALHF. Here the CDR3 DNA reads TGTGCCAGCAGTTTTAGAATCGGGACATCAGGGGCCCTCCACTTT. This rearrangement joins TRBV12-3 or TRBV12-4 to TRBJ1-6; D may be TRBD1 (6 bases). Deletions cut 3 bases from V and 14 bases from J, with 20 bases between. The CDR3 extends over 15 amino acids.

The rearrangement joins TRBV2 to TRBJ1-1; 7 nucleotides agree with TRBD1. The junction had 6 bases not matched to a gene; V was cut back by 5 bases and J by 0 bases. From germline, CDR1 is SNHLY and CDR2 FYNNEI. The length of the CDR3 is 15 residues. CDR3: CASSNTGQLNTEAFF. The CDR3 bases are TGTGCCAGCAGTAACACGGGACAGCTGAACACTGAAGCTTTCTTT.

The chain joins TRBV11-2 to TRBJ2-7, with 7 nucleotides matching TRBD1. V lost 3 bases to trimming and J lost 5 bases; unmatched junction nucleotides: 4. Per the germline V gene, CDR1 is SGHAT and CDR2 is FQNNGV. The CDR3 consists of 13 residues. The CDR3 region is CASSFGTDHEQYF. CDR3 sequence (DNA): TGTGCCAGCAGCTTCGGGACAGACCACGAGCAGTACTTC.

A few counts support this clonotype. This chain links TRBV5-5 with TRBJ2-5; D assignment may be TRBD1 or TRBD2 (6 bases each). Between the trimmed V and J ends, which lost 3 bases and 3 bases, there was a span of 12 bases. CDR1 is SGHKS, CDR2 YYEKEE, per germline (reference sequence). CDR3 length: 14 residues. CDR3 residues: CASSWGAVEETQYF. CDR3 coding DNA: TGTGCCAGCAGCTGGGGGGCGGTTGAAGAGACCCAGTACTTC.

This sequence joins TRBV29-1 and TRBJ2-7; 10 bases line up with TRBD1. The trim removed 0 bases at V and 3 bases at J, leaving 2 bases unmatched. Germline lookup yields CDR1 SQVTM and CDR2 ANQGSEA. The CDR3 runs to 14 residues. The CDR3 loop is CSVEDGDRGYEQYF. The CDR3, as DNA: TGCAGCGTTGAAGACGGGGACAGGGGCTACGAGCAGTACTTC.

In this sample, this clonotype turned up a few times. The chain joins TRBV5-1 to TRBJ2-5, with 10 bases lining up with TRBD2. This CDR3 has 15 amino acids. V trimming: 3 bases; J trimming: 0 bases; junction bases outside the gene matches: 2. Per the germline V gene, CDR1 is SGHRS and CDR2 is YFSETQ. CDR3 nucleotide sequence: TGCGCCAGCAGCTATAGCGGGGGGAACCAAGAGACCCAGTACTTC. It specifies CASSYSGGNQETQYF.

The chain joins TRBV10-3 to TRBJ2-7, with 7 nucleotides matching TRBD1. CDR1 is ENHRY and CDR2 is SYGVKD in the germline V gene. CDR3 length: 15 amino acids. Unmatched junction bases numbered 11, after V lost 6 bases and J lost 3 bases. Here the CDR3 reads CAISSTPGQNYEQYF. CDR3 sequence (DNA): TGTGCCATCAGCTCCACCCCGGGACAGAACTACGAGCAGTACTTC.

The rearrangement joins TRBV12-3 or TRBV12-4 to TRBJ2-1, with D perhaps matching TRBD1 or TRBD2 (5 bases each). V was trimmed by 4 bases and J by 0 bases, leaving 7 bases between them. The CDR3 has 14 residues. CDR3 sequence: CASSSGSSYNEQFF. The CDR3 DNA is TGTGCCAGCAGTTCAGGGAGCTCCTACAATGAGCAGTTCTTC.

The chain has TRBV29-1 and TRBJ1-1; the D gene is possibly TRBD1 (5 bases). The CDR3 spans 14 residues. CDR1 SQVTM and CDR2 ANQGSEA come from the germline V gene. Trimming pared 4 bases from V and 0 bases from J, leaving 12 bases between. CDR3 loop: CSVGVGRMNTEAFF. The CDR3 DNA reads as TGCAGCGTTGGCGTGGGGCGCATGAACACTGAAGCTTTCTTT. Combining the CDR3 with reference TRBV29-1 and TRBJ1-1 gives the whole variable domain SAVISQKPSRDICQRGTSLTIQCQVDSQVTMMFWYRQQPGQSLTLIATANQGSEATYESGFVIDKFPISRPNLTFSTLTVSNMSPEDSSIYLCSVGVGRMNTEAFFGQGTRLTVV.

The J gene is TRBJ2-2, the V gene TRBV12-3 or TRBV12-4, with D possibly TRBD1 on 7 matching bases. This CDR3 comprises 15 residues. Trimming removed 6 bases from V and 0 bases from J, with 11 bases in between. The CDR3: CASRPGGSNTGELFF. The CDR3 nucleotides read TGTGCCAGCAGGCCAGGGGGGTCGAACACCGGGGAGCTGTTTTTT.

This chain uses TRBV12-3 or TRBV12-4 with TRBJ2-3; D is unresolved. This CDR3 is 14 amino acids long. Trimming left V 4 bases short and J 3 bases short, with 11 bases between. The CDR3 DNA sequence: TGTGCCAGCAGTTCCGGGCACCAGACAGATACGCAGTATTTT. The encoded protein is CASSSGHQTDTQYF.

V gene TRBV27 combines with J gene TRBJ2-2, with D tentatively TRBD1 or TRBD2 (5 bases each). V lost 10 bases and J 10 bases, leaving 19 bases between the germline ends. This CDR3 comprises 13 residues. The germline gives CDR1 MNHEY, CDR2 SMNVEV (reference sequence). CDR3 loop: CATPGPSEKELFF. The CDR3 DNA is TGTGCCACCCCGGGGCCGTCGGAAAAGGAGCTGTTTTTT.

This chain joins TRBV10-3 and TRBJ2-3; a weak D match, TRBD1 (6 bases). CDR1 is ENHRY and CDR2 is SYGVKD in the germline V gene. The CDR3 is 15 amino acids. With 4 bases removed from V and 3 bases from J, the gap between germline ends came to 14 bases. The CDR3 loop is CAISGTGGVTDTQYF. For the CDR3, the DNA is TGTGCCATCAGTGGGACTGGGGGCGTTACAGATACGCAGTATTTT.

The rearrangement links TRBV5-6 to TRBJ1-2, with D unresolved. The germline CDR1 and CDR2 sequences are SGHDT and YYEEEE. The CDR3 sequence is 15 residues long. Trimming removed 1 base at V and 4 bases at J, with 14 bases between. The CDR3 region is CASSLRHRQPYGYTF. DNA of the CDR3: TGTGCCAGCAGCTTGCGTCATAGGCAGCCCTATGGCTACACCTTC.

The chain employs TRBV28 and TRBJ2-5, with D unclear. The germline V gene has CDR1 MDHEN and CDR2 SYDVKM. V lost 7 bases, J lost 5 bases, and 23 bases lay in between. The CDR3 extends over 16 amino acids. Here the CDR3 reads CASTPRIGPVGETQYF. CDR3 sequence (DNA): TGTGCCAGCACCCCCAGGATCGGTCCTGTTGGGGAGACCCAGTACTTC.

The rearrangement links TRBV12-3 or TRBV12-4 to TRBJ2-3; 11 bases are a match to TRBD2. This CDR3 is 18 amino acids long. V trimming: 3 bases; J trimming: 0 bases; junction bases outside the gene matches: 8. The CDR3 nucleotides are TGTGCCAGCAGTTTTGGGAATAGCGGGGGGGTTAGCACAGATACGCAGTATTTT. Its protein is CASSFGNSGGVSTDTQYF.

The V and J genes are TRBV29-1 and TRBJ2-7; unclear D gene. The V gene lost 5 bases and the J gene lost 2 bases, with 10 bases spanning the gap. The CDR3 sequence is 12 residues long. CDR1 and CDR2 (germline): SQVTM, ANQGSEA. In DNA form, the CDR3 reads TGCAGCGTTCTCGGCCAGACCTACGAGCAGTACTTC. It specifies CSVLGQTYEQYF.

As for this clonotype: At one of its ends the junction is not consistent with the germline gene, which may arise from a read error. CDR3 region: CASSQQTQTDPQYF. The DNA for the CDR3 is TGTGCCAGCAGCCAACAGACTCAAACAGATCCGCAGTATTTT. The chain has TRBV4-2 and TRBJ2-3; D call uncertain. Germline V gene lookup returns CDR1 LGHNA and CDR2 YNFKEQ. This CDR3 is built from 14 residues.